This TCR beta chain emerged from a study of T cells after yellow fever vaccination. Germline-derived CDR1 and CDR2 are SEHNR and FQNEAQ (reference sequence). CDR3 length: 15 residues. The V gene lost 3 bases and the J gene lost 0 bases, with 11 bases spanning the gap. TCRdb reprocessed the 5' RACE reads via MiXCR and lists one record per CDR3 protein. The top ten clones hold around 15% of a sample with 450,000 to 600,000 distinct CDR3 sequences, less than 20% of them seen once. Study outcomes and limitations: FACS-sorted repertoires might harbor abundant contaminating clonotypes from the bulk population.

With regard to this clonotype: Its specificity is not known.

The source material was PBMCs, sampled 4 to 5 days after the first yellow fever vaccination. This receptor was obtained from a man younger than 35 who received the YFV17D yellow fever vaccine. The chain carries TRBV7-9 and TRBJ1-1; TRBD1 might be the D (5 bases). The CDR3 DNA is TGTGCCAGCAGCTTGTCGACAGCAATGAACACTGAAGCTTTCTTT. Translation gives CASSLSTAMNTEAFF.